The 15 T cell receptor beta chains listed next were all sequenced from one sample in a study of read filtering for tumor transcriptome and immune sequencing. From roughly 0.4 ug of RNA, a library with molecular barcoded alpha/delta and beta/gamma adaptors was made. TCRdb analysed the reads with MiXCR anew, one entry per CDR3 protein. This table has 43,000 or so distinct CDR3 sequences, 15% to 20% appearing once. Source material: a population of CD138-negative cells sorted from bone marrow. These receptors were taken from a donor aged 40 or over with multiple myeloma.

The sample holds many counts of this clonotype. The V and J genes are TRBV19 and TRBJ2-1; D is unresolved. V lost 5 bases and J lost 2, with 13 bases in between. The CDR3 has 15 residues. From germline, CDR1 is LNHDA and CDR2 SQIVND (reference sequence). The CDR3 region is CASSPLELTYNEQFF. DNA of the CDR3: TGTGCCAGTAGTCCCCTAGAACTAACCTACAATGAGCAGTTCTTC.

This clonotype is termed medium-sized. This sequence joins TRBV28 and TRBJ2-1; the D call may be TRBD1 or TRBD2 (5 bases each). CDR1 MDHEN and CDR2 SYDVKM come from the germline V gene. This CDR3 is built from 14 residues. The ends were cut back, 7 bases at V and 7 bases at J, with 17 bases in the middle. CDR3 DNA sequence: TGTGCCAGCAACGCCCGGGACCCCAGAAATGAGCAGTTCTTC. This codes for CASNARDPRNEQFF.

This clonotype was observed a handful of times. A much larger clonotype is one base distant, so this may be a read error. Because the CDR3 is missing its conserved closing phenylalanine or tryptophan, this is likely a read error. The J gene is TRBJ1-1, the V gene TRBV9; D uncertain. CDR3 length: 13 residues. The V and J ends lost 4 bases and 1 base respectively, with 8 bases between them. Germline CDR1 and CDR2: SGDLS and YYNGEE. The CDR3: CASSHAGNTEAFS. The CDR3 DNA reads as TGTGCCAGCAGCCACGCAGGGAACACTGAAGCTTTCTCT.

Many counts were recorded for this clonotype. V and J are TRBV7-2 and TRBJ2-1; D gene unclear. CDR1 is SGHTA and CDR2 is FQGNSA in the germline V gene. This CDR3 region has 14 residues. V lost 2 bases to trimming and J lost 6 bases, with 11 bases between them. CDR3 sequence: CASSLLGPINEQFF. CDR3 sequence (DNA): TGTGCCAGCAGCTTATTAGGACCTATCAATGAGCAGTTCTTC.

The sample holds many counts of this clonotype. The chain carries TRBV27 and TRBJ2-2, with D tentatively TRBD1 (5 bases). The germline CDR1 and CDR2 sequences are MNHEY and SMNVEV (reference sequence). This CDR3 contains 14 residues. V gave up 6 bases and J gave up 3 bases, with 11 bases separating them. The CDR3 DNA reads as TGTGCCAGCAGGCAGGGTGGTTACACCGGGGAGCTGTTTTTT. Its protein product is CASRQGGYTGELFF.

This clonotype was counted only a few times. The rearrangement uses TRBV5-4 and TRBJ2-1; 8 positions match TRBD2. Germline loops: CDR1 SGHNT, CDR2 YYREEE (reference sequence). The junction had 10 bases not matched to a gene; V was cut back by 6 bases and J by 2 bases. CDR3 size: 16 residues. CDR3 amino acids: CASTRGGQVAYNEQFF. CDR3 coding DNA: TGTGCCAGCACCCGGGGGGGCCAGGTAGCCTACAATGAGCAGTTCTTC.

Notes on this clonotype: A much more abundant neighbour one base away suggests this may be a read error. The V call is TRBV12-3 or TRBV12-4, the J call TRBJ2-7; TRBD2 matches 8 bases. The trim removed 5 bases at V and 5 bases at J, leaving 8 bases unmatched. The CDR3 totals 14 residues. Written as DNA, the CDR3 is TGTGCCAGCAGTATGACCGGGGGGGTCCACGAGCAGTACTTC. Protein: CASSMTGGVHEQYF.

This clonotype was counted many times. This rearrangement joins TRBV2 to TRBJ2-3; 9 positions match TRBD2. The CDR3 length is 17 residues. Unmatched junction bases numbered 8, after V lost 1 base and J lost 3 bases. The germline CDR1 and CDR2 sequences are SNHLY and FYNNEI. In DNA form, the CDR3 reads TGTGCCAGCAGTGAAGACTTACTAGCGGGTAGTACAGATACGCAGTATTTT. Its protein is CASSEDLLAGSTDTQYF.

This clonotype was observed many times. The gene calls are TRBV7-3 and TRBJ1-1, with D possibly being TRBD1 (5 bases). The CDR3 length is 15 residues. Trimming took 1 base from V and 1 from J, leaving 10 bases between them. Germline-derived CDR1 and CDR2 are SGHTA and FQGTGA. CDR3 nucleotide sequence: TGTGCCAGCAGCTTAAGTGGGGGATGGAACACTGAAGCTTTCTTT. The encoded protein is CASSLSGGWNTEAFF.

The chain combines TRBV10-3 with TRBJ2-3; 8 bases agree with TRBD2. The trim removed 3 bases at V and 1 base at J, leaving 3 bases unmatched. Per the germline V gene, CDR1 is ENHRY and CDR2 is SYGVKD. The CDR3 contains 15 residues. CDR3 sequence: CAISDGTRGTDTQYF. CDR3 nucleotide sequence: TGTGCCATCAGTGATGGGACTAGAGGCACAGATACGCAGTATTTT.

This clonotype showed up many times. The rearrangement uses TRBV7-2 and TRBJ1-1; D remains unclear. V was pared by 2 bases and J by 4 bases, with 5 bases between. From germline, CDR1 is SGHTA and CDR2 FQGNSA. The CDR3 is 12 amino acids. CDR3 loop: CASSLRVTEAFF. The CDR3 DNA reads TGTGCCAGCAGCTTAAGAGTCACTGAAGCTTTCTTT.

This clonotype was counted a few times. This chain joins TRBV3-1 and TRBJ1-5, with D possibly being TRBD1 (5 bases). CDR1 LGHDT and CDR2 YNNKEL come from the germline V gene (reference sequence). CDR3 length: 17 amino acids. The V and J ends lost 0 bases and 2 bases respectively, with 14 bases between them. The DNA for the CDR3 is TGTGCCAGCAGCCAAGATACTTGGAAACAGGGCAATCAGCCCCAGCATTTT. It translates to CASSQDTWKQGNQPQHF.

A note on this clonotype: A far larger clone is one base from this, pointing to a likely read error. V is TRBV7-2 and J is TRBJ2-1; tentative D call: TRBD2 (6 bases). The CDR3 is 17 residues long. Germline assignment: CDR1 SGHTA and CDR2 FQGNSA. Deletions cut 6 bases from V and 0 bases from J, with 18 bases between. CDR3: CASRGTGGSSSYNEQFF. The DNA for the CDR3 is TGTGCCAGCAGAGGGACTGGCGGATCGAGCTCCTACAATGAGCAGTTCTTC. Supplemented by reference TRBV7-2 and TRBJ2-1, the full variable domain reads GAGVSQSPSNKVTEKGKDVELRCDPISGHTALYWYRQSLGQGLEFLIYFQGNSAPDKSGLPSDRFSAERTGGSVSTLTIQRTQQEDSAVYLCASRGTGGSSSYNEQFFGPGTRLTVL.

The table lists this clonotype with many counts. The chain links TRBV21-1 to TRBJ2-5; no DNA check was done on the table's D call, TRBD1. TRBV21-1 counts as a pseudogene. There are 15 residues in the CDR3. In DNA form, the CDR3 reads TGTGCCAGCAGCAAAATTAAGAGGGCGCGGGAGACCCAGTACTTC. This sequence encodes CASSKIKRARETQYF.

This clonotype showed up just a few times. The gene calls are TRBV5-5 and TRBJ1-2; D gene uncertain. The CDR3 is 13 amino acids. Looked up from germline, CDR1 is SGHKS and CDR2 is YYEKEE (reference sequence). The germline V and J ends were trimmed by 5 bases and 0 bases, with 8 bases remaining between them. CDR3 nucleotide sequence: TGTGCCAGCAGTTCTCCACCTAACTATGGCTACACCTTC. Its protein product is CASSSPPNYGYTF.